This T cell receptor beta chain appears in the sequencing data of a study of OX40 agonist ivuxolimab in advanced cancers. For the study at large: Ivuxolimab, which is an agonistic anti-OX40 (CD134) antibody, was administered to the patients. The dose of intravenous ivuxolimab that patients received every 2 weeks ranged from 0.01 to 10 mg/kg.

About this clone: No antigen is known for it.

Data came from immunoSEQ multiplex PCR; TCRdb stores just in-frame clones and leaves some out. The sample holds approximately 60,000 clones, over 65% seen once. The CDR3 has 14 amino acids. The germline V and J ends were trimmed by 6 bases and 1 base, with 12 bases remaining between them. Per germline, CDR1 MNHEY and CDR2 SMNVEV (reference sequence). Findings and caveats of the study: CD4+ and CD8+ T cells in blood underwent clonal expansion by week 6 at 0.1 to 3.0 mg/kg. More expanded clones were seen, on average, in CD8+ T cells than in CD4+.

Material: CD4+ or CD8+ T cells sorted from blood, obtained in a trial of the OX40 agonist ivuxolimab. V usage is TRBV27 and J usage is TRBJ1-1; perhaps TRBD1 as D (6 bases). The clonotype was recovered from an adult with an advanced solid tumor such as melanoma, head and neck, liver or kidney cancer. The DNA of the CDR3 is TGTGCCAGCAGCCGGACAGCTGCGAACACTGAAGCTTTCTTT. Residues: CASSRTAANTEAFF.